The clone carrying this T cell receptor (beta chain) was detected once. This entry belongs to a study of blood T cell repertoires in COVID-19. Study overall: The United States, Italy and Spain supplied acute and convalescent COVID-19 samples.

The protocol was immunoSEQ multiplex PCR, while the TCRdb copy is restricted to in-frame clones and leaves out a portion. The repertoire holds over 130,000 clones, with roughly 88% as singletons. Per the germline V gene, CDR1 is LNHDA and CDR2 is SQIVND (reference sequence). The CDR3 spans 14 residues. Trimming took 5 bases from V and 5 from J; bases not matched to a gene: 4. The rearrangement links TRBV19 to TRBJ2-7; 12 bases are a match to TRBD2. Sequencing was done on a sample of peripheral blood. The receptor was isolated from a man aged 55 to 69 with active or convalescent COVID-19. The CDR3: CASSRLAGAHEQYF. The CDR3 nucleotides read TGTGCCAGTAGTCGACTAGCGGGAGCCCACGAGCAGTACTTC.